Listed below are T cell receptor beta chains from one sample, sequenced in a study of Tregs in tolerant kidney transplant recipients. The assay was immunoSEQ multiplex PCR, and TCRdb's table has in-frame clones only and misses some. The sample records about 77,000 clones, less than 98% being singletons. Sequenced here: CD4+ T cells from blood, sampled before the transplant. The receptors here all came from a human donor who received a combined kidney and bone marrow transplant. The CDR3 runs from the conserved cysteine through the conserved F or W. Fields, in order: CDR3 DNA, CDR3 protein, V gene, D gene, clone size, J gene. The D gene is left open where the match is weak. Clone size, where shown, is once, few, many, or a class for clones that have expanded.

TGTGCTAGTGGTTTGATTAGAGAGACCCAGTACTTC	CASGLIRETQYF	TRBV12-5	NA	NA	TRBJ2-5
TGTGCCAGCAGACAAACAGGGGGCCATGGCTACACCTTC	CASRQTGGHGYTF	TRBV11-2	TRBD1	NA	TRBJ1-2
TGTGCCAGCTCACCCGACAGGGGAGTAGGCAATCAGCCCCAGCATTTT	CASSPDRGVGNQPQHF	TRBV18	TRBD1	NA	TRBJ1-5
TGTGCCACCTCCGGGACTAGATACACAGATACGCAGTATTTT	CATSGTRYTDTQYF	TRBV4-2	TRBD2	few	TRBJ2-3
TGTGCCAGCAGCTTCGGTGGGGCCAACGTCCTGACTTTC	CASSFGGANVLTF	TRBV5-4	NA	NA	TRBJ2-6
TGTGCCAGCAGCTTGGAGGGGGCTGGGGAGACCCAGTACTTC	CASSLEGAGETQYF	TRBV5-4	TRBD1	NA	TRBJ2-5
TGTGCCAGCAGCCGGACAAAGGATCAGCCCCAGCATTTT	CASSRTKDQPQHF	TRBV14	NA	NA	TRBJ1-5
TGTGCCAGCAGCTTCCCGACTAGCGGGAGCTACGAGCAGTACTTC	CASSFPTSGSYEQYF	TRBV5-4	TRBD2	NA	TRBJ2-7
TGTGCCAGCAGTTTACTTCGGCCAGGGCATTACGGGGGCACTGAAGCTTTCTTT	CASSLLRPGHYGGTEAFF	TRBV27	NA	NA	TRBJ1-1
TGCGCCAGCAGCCAAACCCTCGGCAGGATCCTCTATGGCTACACCTTC	CASSQTLGRILYGYTF	TRBV4-3	NA	few	TRBJ1-2
TGTGCCACCCCTTCGGGGGGGAACTATGGCTACACCTTC	CATPSGGNYGYTF	TRBV7-9	NA	NA	TRBJ1-2
TGTGCCTGGGAGGGAGACCGATCACCCTACGAGCAGTACTTC	CAWEGDRSPYEQYF	TRBV30	NA	NA	TRBJ2-7
TGTGCCAGCAGCCAAGACAGGGGTCGCAATGAAAAACTGTTTTTT	CASSQDRGRNEKLFF	TRBV14	NA	NA	TRBJ1-4
TGTGCCAGCACGGGGGACCGTCAGTACTTC	CASTGDRQYF	TRBV2	NA	NA	TRBJ2-4
TGTGCCAGCAGCCGCCAGGCGGGGAGCACAGATACGCAGTATTTT	CASSRQAGSTDTQYF	TRBV4-2	NA	NA	TRBJ2-3
TGCAGCGTTGTAGTTTCAGGGGCCATGGCCCAGTACTTC	CSVVVSGAMAQYF	TRBV29-1	NA	NA	TRBJ2-5
TGTGCCAGCAGTCCCCGACAGGGGGCCGTCTATGGCTACACCTTC	CASSPRQGAVYGYTF	TRBV6-6	TRBD1	NA	TRBJ1-2
TGTGCCAGCAGCCCCCGGGACAGGGTTGCCGGGGAGCTGTTTTTT	CASSPRDRVAGELFF	TRBV14	TRBD1	once	TRBJ2-2
TGCGCCAGCAGCAAAGGACCGGACAGGGGCAGCACAGATACGCAGTATTTT	CASSKGPDRGSTDTQYF	TRBV4-1	TRBD1	NA	TRBJ2-3
TGCACCAGCAGCCAAGTATCCGGGACTAGCGGGAGATCCTCGTCGTACAATGAGCAGTTCTTC	CTSSQVSGTSGRSSSYNEQFF	TRBV1	NA	NA	TRBJ2-1
TGTGCCAGCTCACCGTCACGACAGGGCCGGGAGGGAGAGACCCAGTACTTC	CASSPSRQGREGETQYF	TRBV18	NA	NA	TRBJ2-5
TGTGCCAGCAGCAAGCCTCCTGGACACGGGCTTCGATCACCCCTCCACTTT	CASSKPPGHGLRSPLHF	TRBV7-2	NA	NA	TRBJ1-6
TGTGCCAGCAGTCGGGACATCAGCTCCTATAATTCACCCCTCCACTTT	CASSRDISSYNSPLHF	TRBV2	NA	NA	TRBJ1-6
TGTGCCAGCAGCCTGCGGGGGGGTATCAACACCGGGGAGCTGTTTTTT	CASSLRGGINTGELFF	TRBV11-2	TRBD2	NA	TRBJ2-2
TGTGCCAGCAGCGTAGAAGCGGGGCCCTTTTATGAGCAGTTCTTC	CASSVEAGPFYEQFF	TRBV9	TRBD2	NA	TRBJ2-1
TGTGCCAGCAGTGGGGGGACAGGGGGATACGGAAACACCATATATTTT	CASSGGTGGYGNTIYF	TRBV2	TRBD1	NA	TRBJ1-3
TGTGCCACCACCGGACTAGCGGGGGGCAATGAGCAGTTCTTC	CATTGLAGGNEQFF	TRBV2	TRBD2	NA	TRBJ2-1
TGTGCCAGCAGCCCCAACAGGGGGCCGGACACCGGGGAGCTGTTTTTT	CASSPNRGPDTGELFF	TRBV7-2	TRBD1	NA	TRBJ2-2
TGTGCCAGCAGCTTCCGAGGACTAGCGGGATCCGAAGAGCAGTTCTTC	CASSFRGLAGSEEQFF	TRBV7-3	TRBD2	NA	TRBJ2-1
TGTGCCAGCAGTACAGGGGTGGGGACAGGGGGCACTGAAGCTTTCTTT	CASSTGVGTGGTEAFF	TRBV11-3	TRBD1	NA	TRBJ1-1
TGTGCCGCCAGGCTTTCTTTAGACACAGATACGCAGTATTTT	CAARLSLDTDTQYF	TRBV6-1	NA	NA	TRBJ2-3
TGTGCCAGCAGCTTAGATGGCGAGCAGTTCTTC	CASSLDGEQFF	TRBV11-3	NA	NA	TRBJ2-1
TGTGCCAGCAGGACAGGGGGGTATAGCAATCAGCCCCAGCATTTT	CASRTGGYSNQPQHF	TRBV6-6	TRBD1	NA	TRBJ1-5
TGTGCCAGTAGCCTTCAGGGATTTAGCAATCAGCCCCAGCATTTT	CASSLQGFSNQPQHF	TRBV19	NA	NA	TRBJ1-5
TGTGCCACCAGCAGAGAGCACAGGGAGATCGACGAGCAGTACTTC	CATSREHREIDEQYF	TRBV15	NA	once	TRBJ2-7
TGCGCCAGCAGCGGGGCCCAACACGGAACACTAGCCAAAAACATTCAGTACTTC	CASSGAQHGTLAKNIQYF	TRBV5-1	NA	NA	TRBJ2-4
TGTGCCAGCAGCCTCGGGACTAGCGAAGAGACCCAGTACTTC	CASSLGTSEETQYF	TRBV5-4	TRBD2	NA	TRBJ2-5
TGTGCCAGCACCCATGGACAGGGGGCTATAGAGACCCAGTACTTC	CASTHGQGAIETQYF	TRBV9	TRBD1	NA	TRBJ2-5
TGTGCCAGCAGCTTAGTAGTGGTCAATCAGCCCCAGCATTTT	CASSLVVVNQPQHF	TRBV7-2	NA	NA	TRBJ1-5
TGTGCCAGCAGCGCCGGGACAGGGGGCCACGAGCAGTACTTC	CASSAGTGGHEQYF	TRBV9	TRBD1	NA	TRBJ2-7
TGTGCCTGGAAGGACAGGGAAGGTCAGCCCCAGCATTTT	CAWKDREGQPQHF	TRBV30	TRBD1	NA	TRBJ1-5
TGTGCCACCAGCAGAGATGTGGGGAGTCGAAACATTCAGTACTTC	CATSRDVGSRNIQYF	TRBV15	NA	NA	TRBJ2-4
TGTGCCAGCAGTACCCAGGGGGCCAACACTGAAGCTTTCTTT	CASSTQGANTEAFF	TRBV7-2	TRBD1	NA	TRBJ1-1
TGCGCCAGCAGCTTGGGACTAGCGGGAGGGAACAATGAGCAGTTCTTC	CASSLGLAGGNNEQFF	TRBV5-1	TRBD2	once	TRBJ2-1
TGCGCCAGCAGCCAAGATAGGTGGAGGGCGGATGGCTACACCTTC	CASSQDRWRADGYTF	TRBV4-3	NA	NA	TRBJ1-2
TGTGCCTGGAGAAGGACAGATTTACAAGAGACCCAGTACTTC	CAWRRTDLQETQYF	TRBV30	NA	NA	TRBJ2-5
TGTGCCAGCAGTTCCAAACGGGGGGTGGAGACCCAGTACTTC	CASSSKRGVETQYF	TRBV28	TRBD2	NA	TRBJ2-5
TGTGCCAGTAGTATCCCGCGGGGGGGCCTGAATGAGCAGTTCTTC	CASSIPRGGLNEQFF	TRBV19	TRBD2	NA	TRBJ2-1
TGTGCCATCAGTGAGGCTAGAGATTGGTCTGGGGCCAACGTCCTGACTTTC	CAISEARDWSGANVLTF	TRBV10-3	NA	once	TRBJ2-6
TGTGCCAGCAGCGTAGGCACGGGGACTGAAGCTTTCTTT	CASSVGTGTEAFF	TRBV9	NA	NA	TRBJ1-1
TGTGCCAGCAGCTTAGTAGGGGGCTCCTACGAGCAGTACTTC	CASSLVGGSYEQYF	TRBV7-2	NA	NA	TRBJ2-7
TGTGCCAGCAGTCCCCTCACAGGGCAGGCCCTCCACTTT	CASSPLTGQALHF	TRBV27	NA	NA	TRBJ1-6
TGTGCCAGCAGCCCATGGGGACTAGCGGGAGAAAATGAGCAGTTCTTC	CASSPWGLAGENEQFF	TRBV9	TRBD2	NA	TRBJ2-1
TGTGCCAGCAGCCCGAGCCCAGATACGCAGTATTTT	CASSPSPDTQYF	TRBV14	NA	NA	TRBJ2-3
TGTGCCAGCAGCTGGGACAGGGATGAGGGCCCTAATGAAAAACTGTTTTTT	CASSWDRDEGPNEKLFF	TRBV21-1	NA	NA	TRBJ1-4
TGTGCCACCATGGGGTCGGGAGGAAGGAACTCCTACGAGCAGTACTTC	CATMGSGGRNSYEQYF	TRBV2	TRBD2	NA	TRBJ2-7
TGTGCCAGCAGCCGTGGGACAGGAGAGACCCAGTACTTC	CASSRGTGETQYF	TRBV7-3	TRBD1	NA	TRBJ2-5